The 22 T cell receptor beta chains listed next were all sequenced from one sample in a study of cytomegalovirus exposure and HLA in healthy donors. In the PCR, 60 Vbeta and 13 Jbeta primers were used. Sequencing used immunoSEQ multiplex PCR; TCRdb keeps in-frame clones, though not all of them. The table has 150,000 to 200,000 clones, roughly 80% seen once; the top ten hold about 4.8%. Input material: PBMCs. The origin of the receptors is a man younger than 45 in good health and CMV-seronegative.

This clone has more than one count but fewer than ten. The J gene is TRBJ1-1, the V gene TRBV27; D possibly corresponds to TRBD1 (6 bases). The CDR3 is made up of 14 amino acids. V was shortened by 2 bases and J by 1 base, with 8 bases between the two germline ends. CDR1 is MNHEY and CDR2 is SMNVEV in the germline V gene (reference sequence). Here the CDR3 DNA reads TGTGCCAGCAGTTTACGCAGGGGGAACACTGAAGCTTTCTTT. Its translation: CASSLRRGNTEAFF.

This clone was picked up a small number of times. The J gene is TRBJ1-4, the V gene TRBV5-6; the D gene is possibly TRBD1 (5 bases). CDR1 is SGHDT, CDR2 YYEEEE, per germline. V lost 0 bases to trimming and J lost 4 bases, with 7 bases between them. The CDR3 is made up of 14 amino acids. The CDR3 spells CASSLEQGNEKLFF. The CDR3 DNA follows: TGTGCCAGCAGCTTGGAGCAGGGTAATGAAAAACTGTTTTTT. Together with reference TRBV5-6 and TRBJ1-4, the CDR3 gives the full variable domain: DAGVTQSPTHLIKTRGQQVTLRCSPKSGHDTVSWYQQALGQGPQFIFQYYEEEERQRGNFPDRFSGHQFPNYSSELNVNALLLGDSALYLCASSLEQGNEKLFFGSGTQLSVL.

This clone appeared a single time. This chain connects TRBV5-6 to TRBJ2-3; TRBD2 matches 10 bases. This CDR3 region has 16 residues. Germline loops: CDR1 SGHDT, CDR2 YYEEEE. After removal of 3 bases from V and 5 bases from J, the junction contained 9 bases not matched to a gene. The CDR3 DNA reads TGTGCCAGCAGCTCCCTAGCGGGAGAAGGGGGAGATACGCAGTATTTT. This codes for CASSSLAGEGGDTQYF.

V is TRBV2 and J is TRBJ1-3, with TRBD1 as a possible D gene (6 bases). The CDR3 contains 16 residues. The V end was cut by 3 bases, the J end by 0 bases, with 12 bases between. Germline V lookup: CDR1 SNHLY, CDR2 FYNNEI. The CDR3 loop reads CASSDGGRSSGNTIYF. CDR3 in DNA: TGTGCCAGCAGTGATGGGGGCAGGAGCTCTGGAAACACCATATATTTT.

This sequence joins TRBV5-4 and TRBJ2-1; 13 nucleotides agree with TRBD2. Germline V gives CDR1 SGHNT, CDR2 YYREEE (reference sequence). The CDR3 loop spans 16 amino acids. V shed 3 bases, J shed 3 bases, and the junction held 3 bases outside the gene matches. CDR3 bases: TGTGCCAGCAGCTCCCGGACTAGCGGGGGCTACAATGAGCAGTTCTTC. It specifies CASSSRTSGGYNEQFF.

This clone was detected once. The chain's CDR3 is CASSLYGGPQSGYTF. The CDR3 DNA is TGTGCCAGCAGCTTATACGGGGGGCCTCAGAGTGGCTACACCTTC. The chain combines TRBV7-3 with TRBJ1-2; TRBD1 might be the D (6 bases). V lost 2 bases and J 7 bases, leaving 17 bases between the germline ends. Per germline, CDR1 SGHTA and CDR2 FQGTGA. The CDR3 is 15 residues long.

This chain connects TRBV6-5 to TRBJ2-7, with D perhaps matching TRBD2 (6 bases). V was pared by 10 bases and J by 2 bases, with 15 bases between. Germline V lookup: CDR1 MNHEY, CDR2 SVGAGI. This CDR3 is 13 amino acids long. As DNA, the CDR3 is TGTGCCACTTCCGGGACTCAAACCTACGAGCAGTACTTC. As protein: CATSGTQTYEQYF.

The rearrangement uses TRBV5-1 and TRBJ1-2, with D maybe TRBD1 (5 bases). Trimming took 9 bases from V and 4 from J, leaving 19 bases between them. This CDR3 region has 14 residues. The germline CDR1 and CDR2 sequences are SGHRS and YFSETQ. The CDR3 loop is CATSPGGTPYGYTF. In DNA form, the CDR3 reads TGCGCCACGTCGCCGGGGGGGACGCCCTATGGCTACACCTTC. Together with reference TRBV5-1 and TRBJ1-2, the CDR3 gives the full variable domain: KAGVTQTPRYLIKTRGQQVTLSCSPISGHRSVSWYQQTPGQGLQFLFEYFSETQRNKGNFPGRFSGRQFSNSRSEMNVSTLELGDSALYLCATSPGGTPYGYTFGSGTRLTVV.

The chain joins TRBV29-1 to TRBJ2-7, with D possibly being TRBD2 (5 bases). Germline loops: CDR1 SQVTM, CDR2 ANQGSEA. The CDR3 sequence is 12 residues long. V was cut by 3 bases and J by 4 bases, with 10 bases left in between. The CDR3 loop is CSVEASSYEQYF. Here the CDR3 DNA reads TGCAGCGTTGAGGCTAGCTCTTACGAGCAGTACTTC.

The chain links TRBV9 to TRBJ2-7, with TRBD2 matching over 7 bases. The trim removed 5 bases at V and 7 bases at J, leaving 9 bases unmatched. The CDR3 extends over 13 amino acids. Germline values: CDR1 SGDLS, CDR2 YYNGEE. In DNA form, the CDR3 reads TGTGCCAGCAGTGACGGGGGGATTGAGGAGCAGTACTTC. As protein: CASSDGGIEEQYF.

This clone was detected a few times. The rearrangement joins TRBV28 to TRBJ1-5; the match to TRBD1 covers 10 bases. Germline loops: CDR1 MDHEN, CDR2 SYDVKM. After removal of 7 bases from V and 3 bases from J, the junction contained 9 bases not matched to a gene. This CDR3 has 16 amino acids. CDR3 bases: TGTGCCAGCAACTCCCTTGGACAGGGGGACAATCAGCCCCAGCATTTT. It encodes CASNSLGQGDNQPQHF.

This clone was detected a few times. The chain uses TRBV7-9 and TRBJ2-3; 9 nucleotides match TRBD2. The J segment lost 2 bases and the V segment lost 4 bases, leaving 10 bases of the junction unmatched. This CDR3 is 17 amino acids long. CDR1 is SEHNR and CDR2 is FQNEAQ in the germline V gene (reference sequence). This CDR3 is CASSSRLAVIFTDTQYF. The CDR3 region has the DNA TGTGCCAGCAGCTCGAGACTAGCGGTTATCTTCACAGATACGCAGTATTTT.

V is TRBV27 and J is TRBJ1-1; possible D gene TRBD1, 5 bases. The V end was cut by 7 bases, the J end by 5 bases, with 14 bases between. CDR3 size: 13 residues. Germline CDR1 and CDR2: MNHEY and SMNVEV (reference sequence). CDR3 in amino acids: CASKTGRDTEAFF. CDR3 nucleotide sequence: TGTGCCAGCAAAACGGGCAGGGATACTGAAGCTTTCTTT.

V gene TRBV25-1 combines with J gene TRBJ2-5; D may be TRBD1 (5 bases). Judging by the DNA end, TRBJ2-7 fits better; the J call may be wrong. The CDR3 has 14 residues. The germline V gene has CDR1 MGHDK and CDR2 SYGVNS. This chain's CDR3 is CASSEWSQGNEQYF. The CDR3 bases are TGTGCCAGCAGTGAATGGTCCCAGGGCAACGAGCAGTACTTC.

The genes are TRBV5-1 and TRBJ1-2; 7 positions match TRBD1. Looked up from germline, CDR1 is SGHRS and CDR2 is YFSETQ. V lost 1 base and J lost 6; bases outside the gene matches: 9. CDR3 size: 15 residues. CDR3 DNA: TGCGCCAGCAGCTTGAGTAGGAGGACAGGTGATGGCTACACCTTC. This sequence encodes CASSLSRRTGDGYTF.

The V call is TRBV7-9, the J call TRBJ2-1; D is perhaps TRBD2 (6 bases). This CDR3 is 16 amino acids long. V lost 5 bases, J lost 5 bases, and 19 bases lay in between. The V gene's germline CDR1 is SEHNR and CDR2 FQNEAQ (reference sequence). CDR3 region: CASSGAGEGINNEQFF. The CDR3 DNA reads TGTGCCAGCAGCGGAGCGGGCGAGGGTATTAACAATGAGCAGTTCTTC.

The chain uses TRBV11-2 and TRBJ1-1; 7 bases are shared with TRBD1. CDR1 is SGHAT and CDR2 is FQNNGV in the germline V gene. This CDR3 is built from 14 residues. The J segment lost 1 base and the V segment lost 2 bases, leaving 1 base of the junction unmatched. The CDR3 loop reads CASSLHRGNTEAFF. CDR3 nucleotides: TGTGCCAGCAGCTTACACAGGGGGAACACTGAAGCTTTCTTT.

This chain joins TRBV5-1 and TRBJ2-3, with 8 bases matching TRBD1. This CDR3 spans 16 amino acids. Germline V lookup: CDR1 SGHRS, CDR2 YFSETQ. The V and J ends lost 6 bases and 0 bases, in that order; junction bases with no gene match: 9. In DNA, the CDR3 is TGCGCCAGCACCCCTGGGACAGGAGGAAGCACAGATACGCAGTATTTT. Its protein product is CASTPGTGGSTDTQYF.

The V gene is TRBV30, the J gene TRBJ1-5, with TRBD1 as a possible D gene (6 bases). The germline V gene has CDR1 GTSNPN and CDR2 SVGIG (reference sequence). This CDR3 contains 16 residues. The V end lost 2 bases, the J end lost 4 bases, and 18 bases lay between the germline ends. CDR3: CAWSNRDIRDNQPQHF. For the CDR3, the DNA is TGTGCCTGGAGTAACAGGGACATCAGGGATAATCAGCCCCAGCATTTT.

The chain combines TRBV18 with TRBJ1-1; 7 bases are shared with TRBD1. Germline V gene sequence: CDR1 KGHSH, CDR2 LQKENI. Trimming removed 2 bases from V and 2 bases from J; junction bases left unmatched: 8. The CDR3 extends over 16 amino acids. The CDR3 reads CASSPNMGQRNTEAFF. CDR3 nucleotides: TGTGCCAGCTCACCAAATATGGGACAGAGAAACACTGAAGCTTTCTTT.

The chain links TRBV28 to TRBJ2-7, with TRBD1 matching 8 bases. Per the germline V gene, CDR1 is MDHEN and CDR2 is SYDVKM. The V gene end was trimmed by 3 bases and the J gene end by 4 bases; junction bases not matched to a gene: 2. This CDR3 contains 13 residues. The CDR3 DNA reads TGTGCCAGCAGTTTGGACAGGGTGTACGAGCAGTACTTC. Its translation is CASSLDRVYEQYF.

V and J are TRBV5-6 and TRBJ1-1; no reliable D call. Trimming removed 6 bases from V and 0 bases from J, with 9 bases in between. The CDR3 is made up of 13 amino acids. The germline gives CDR1 SGHDT, CDR2 YYEEEE. The CDR3 nucleotides are TGTGCCAGCAAGGACTTAATGAACACTGAAGCTTTCTTT. This gives the protein CASKDLMNTEAFF.